Below, one TCR beta chain is given with its context. What it recognizes is unknown. The source of the sample is a study of T cell repertoires in cytomegalovirus infection. Study summary: Well-studied HLA-B-restricted CMV epitopes were used in the study alongside recently identified HLA-C-restricted ones.

CDR3 length: 13 residues. Germline CDR1 and CDR2: LGHDT and YNNKEL (reference sequence). With 0 bases removed from V and 5 bases from J, the gap between germline ends came to 4 bases. MiXCR was run by TCRdb on the reads, yielding one entry per CDR3 protein. The repertoire consists of approximately 590,000 distinct CDR3 sequences, with 35% to 50% occurring once and the leading ten covering about 46%. The clonotype was recovered from a human donor in good health (CMV status not recorded). Some clones in this sample may be carry-over from other donors' samples. The chain employs TRBV3-1 and TRBJ2-2; D is uncertain. This specimen consisted of cultured PBMCs, obtained from culture after CMV antigen stimulation. The CDR3 sequence: CASSQETTGELFF. CDR3 bases: TGTGCCAGCAGCCAAGAAACGACCGGGGAGCTGTTTTTT.